Shown below are 14 T cell receptor beta chains from a single sample sequenced in a study of PD-1 blockade in classical Hodgkin lymphoma. The time point is: cycle 4 day 1 (C4D1), after five to seven weeks of nivolumab. Each of the patients experienced relapse following autologous stem cell transplantation, and their brentuximab vedotin exposure differed. The repertoire was sequenced with immunoSEQ multiplex PCR; TCRdb's copy has only in-frame clones and lacks some. The sample consists of roughly 17,000 clones, about four fifths of them appearing once. The sample here was peripheral blood mononuclear cells (PBMCs), taken before the fourth cycle of nivolumab. These receptors were obtained from a human donor with classical Hodgkin lymphoma.

The J gene is TRBJ2-5, the V gene TRBV5-1; the D gene is possibly TRBD2 (5 bases). Germline V lookup: CDR1 SGHRS, CDR2 YFSETQ. The CDR3 sequence is 13 residues long. With 0 bases removed from V and 5 bases from J, the gap between germline ends came to 8 bases. DNA for the CDR3: TGCGCCAGCAGCTTGGGAGCGGCGGAGACCCAGTACTTC. Its translation is CASSLGAAETQYF. Combining the CDR3 with reference TRBV5-1 and TRBJ2-5 gives the whole variable domain KAGVTQTPRYLIKTRGQQVTLSCSPISGHRSVSWYQQTPGQGLQFLFEYFSETQRNKGNFPGRFSGRQFSNSRSEMNVSTLELGDSALYLCASSLGAAETQYFGPGTRLLVL.

This rearrangement joins TRBV25-1 to TRBJ1-2; 8 nucleotides agree with TRBD1. This CDR3 comprises 13 residues. V was clipped by 3 bases and J by 4 bases; unmatched bases: 1. CDR1 is MGHDK and CDR2 is SYGVNS in the germline V gene. The CDR3 DNA reads as TGTGCCAGCAGTGAGGGACAGGCCTATGGCTACACCTTC. Amino acid sequence: CASSEGQAYGYTF.

This clone was seen a handful of times. V gene TRBV7-8 combines with J gene TRBJ1-5; possible D gene TRBD1, 5 bases. The germline V gene has CDR1 SGHVS and CDR2 FQNEAQ. This CDR3 region has 14 residues. V shed 1 base and J shed 7 bases, with 11 bases lying between them. CDR3 sequence reads: CASSLVPGTQPQHF. The CDR3 region has the DNA TGTGCCAGCAGCTTAGTACCAGGGACCCAGCCCCAGCATTTT.

This chain joins TRBV14 and TRBJ1-5, with D uncertain. CDR1 SGHDN and CDR2 FVKESK come from the germline V gene. V was trimmed by 4 bases and J by 0 bases, leaving 4 bases between them. The CDR3 length is 13 residues. CDR3 residues: CASSPNSNQPQHF. In DNA form, the CDR3 reads TGTGCCAGCAGCCCTAATAGCAATCAGCCCCAGCATTTT.

The CDR3 spells CASSQGGGIGREQFF. The CDR3 coding sequence is TGTGCCAGCAGCCAGGGGGGGGGAATAGGTCGCGAGCAGTTCTTC. V and J are TRBV7-8 and TRBJ2-1; D may match TRBD1 or TRBD2 (7 bases each). The CDR3 has 15 residues. Per the germline V gene, CDR1 is SGHVS and CDR2 is FQNEAQ. Trimming left V 5 bases short and J 10 bases short, with 21 bases between.

V gene TRBV5-1 combines with J gene TRBJ2-5; 8 positions match TRBD1. Germline V gene data show CDR1 as SGHRS and CDR2 as YFSETQ. Trimming cost V 0 bases and J 5 bases; bases outside gene matches: 0. The CDR3 runs to 13 residues. This CDR3 reads CASSLGTGETQYF. The CDR3 region has the DNA TGCGCCAGCAGCTTGGGGACAGGGGAGACCCAGTACTTC.

The gene calls are TRBV6-5 and TRBJ1-1; D may be TRBD1 (6 bases). Germline CDR1 and CDR2: MNHEY and SVGAGI. This CDR3 is 14 amino acids long. Trimming shortened V by 3 bases and J by 0 bases, and 8 bases separated the two germline ends. Here the CDR3 DNA reads TGTGCCAGCAGTTATAGGGGGATGAACACTGAAGCTTTCTTT. Translated, it gives CASSYRGMNTEAFF.

This chain uses TRBV6-4 with TRBJ2-7; D gene uncertain. The V gene lost 6 bases and the J gene lost 2 bases, with 17 bases spanning the gap. The CDR3 extends over 15 amino acids. The germline V gene encodes CDR1 MRHNA and CDR2 SNTAGT. CDR3 loop: CASSLIVDPTYEQYF. The CDR3 bases are TGTGCCAGCAGCCTAATAGTAGATCCTACCTACGAGCAGTACTTC.

About this clone itself: Other DNA sequences in this sample translate to the same CDR3. The chain joins TRBV7-8 to TRBJ1-1, with 7 bases that match TRBD1. This CDR3 contains 14 residues. Germline trimming cut 3 bases from V and 1 base from J; bases unmatched to any gene: 2. The germline V gene encodes CDR1 SGHVS and CDR2 FQNEAQ. Here the CDR3 DNA reads TGTGCCAGCAGCTTTTCAGGGGGGAACACTGAAGCTTTCTTT. Translated: CASSFSGGNTEAFF.

This clone was picked up a small number of times. The chain links TRBV19 to TRBJ2-1; D tentatively fits TRBD1 or TRBD2 (5 bases each). V dropped 3 bases and J dropped 10 bases, with 10 bases sitting between them. This CDR3 has 12 residues. Germline V gene sequence: CDR1 LNHDA, CDR2 SQIVND (reference sequence). The CDR3 is CASSIGTGEQFF. The CDR3 DNA sequence: TGTGCCAGTAGTATTGGGACGGGAGAGCAGTTCTTC.

This chain uses TRBV7-2 with TRBJ2-1; 9 nucleotides line up with TRBD2. CDR3 length: 13 amino acids. In germline, CDR1 is SGHTA, CDR2 FQGNSA. The J segment lost 6 bases and the V segment lost 4 bases, leaving 1 base of the junction unmatched. CDR3: CASSSSGANEQFF. CDR3 DNA: TGTGCCAGCAGCTCTAGCGGGGCCAATGAGCAGTTCTTC.

This chain links TRBV11-2 with TRBJ2-1, with TRBD2 identical over 14 bases. The CDR3 is made up of 17 amino acids. Germline CDR1 SGHAT, CDR2 FQNNGV. V lost 4 bases and J lost 8; bases outside the gene matches: 10. The DNA for the CDR3 is TGTGCCAGCAGCTCTAACCGGACTAGCGGGGGGAAAGATGAGCAGTTCTTC. Protein: CASSSNRTSGGKDEQFF.

The chain recombines TRBV5-1 with TRBJ1-2; 11 nucleotides match TRBD1. The trim removed 0 bases at V and 3 bases at J, leaving 1 base unmatched. The V gene's germline CDR1 is SGHRS and CDR2 YFSETQ. This CDR3 region has 15 residues. The CDR3 DNA follows: TGCGCCAGCAGCTTGGAGGGACAGGGGGACTATGGCTACACCTTC. This encodes CASSLEGQGDYGYTF.

This chain links TRBV5-5 with TRBJ2-5; 9 bases fit TRBD1. V gave up 5 bases and J gave up 5 bases; unmatched junction bases: 10. CDR3 size: 15 residues. Germline CDR1 and CDR2: SGHKS and YYEKEE (reference sequence). CDR3 sequence: CASRTGQGRWETQYF. The CDR3 DNA follows: TGTGCCAGCAGGACCGGACAGGGGCGGTGGGAGACCCAGTACTTC. The complete variable domain, with remaining parts taken from reference TRBV5-5 and TRBJ2-5, reads DAGVTQSPTHLIKTRGQQVTLRCSPISGHKSVSWYQQVLGQGPQFIFQYYEKEERGRGNFPDRFSARQFPNYSSELNVNALLLGDSALYLCASRTGQGRWETQYFGPGTRLLVL.